This TCR beta chain came from a study of human T cells and chemical hapten exposure. Study background: Throughout the approximately 26-week study, diphenylcyclopropenone was applied weekly to the patients' scalps.

MiXCR, run by TCRdb on the RACE reads, gives a single entry per CDR3 protein. The sample carries about 380,000 distinct CDR3 sequences, about 6.3% recorded once. The sample holds a few counts of this clonotype. The germline gives CDR1 SGHRS, CDR2 YFSETQ. Trimming cost V 4 bases and J 4 bases; bases outside gene matches: 10. This CDR3 is 16 amino acids long. Noted time point: patch test 2, 6 weeks after DPC sensitization. Described treatment: therapeutic diphenylcyclopropenone sensitization with weekly scalp DPC. Staff drew blood before applying each patch test. The authors' total RNA extraction used unfractionated whole blood.

The V call is TRBV5-1, the J call TRBJ2-3; the match to TRBD1 covers 9 bases. This receptor was identified in a woman in her late teens or twenties with alopecia areata. Some clones in this sample may be carry-over from other donors' samples. The source material was whole blood, sampled in connection with sensitization to the hapten diphenylcyclopropenone (DPC). The chain's CDR3 is CASSPGMDRGSDTQYF. The CDR3 DNA is TGCGCCAGCAGCCCGGGTATGGACAGGGGATCAGATACGCAGTATTTT.